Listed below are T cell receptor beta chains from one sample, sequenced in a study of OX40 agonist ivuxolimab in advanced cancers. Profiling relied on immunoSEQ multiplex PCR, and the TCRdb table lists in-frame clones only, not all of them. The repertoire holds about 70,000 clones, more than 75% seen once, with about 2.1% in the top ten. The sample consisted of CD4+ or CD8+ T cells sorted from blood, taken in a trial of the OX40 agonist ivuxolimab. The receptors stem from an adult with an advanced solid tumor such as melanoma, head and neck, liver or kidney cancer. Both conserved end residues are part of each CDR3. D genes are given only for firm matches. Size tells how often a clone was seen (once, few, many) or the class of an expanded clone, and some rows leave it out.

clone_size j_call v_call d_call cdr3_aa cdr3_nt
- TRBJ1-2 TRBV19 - CASSRAGAGYTF TGTGCCAGTAGTAGGGCAGGGGCTGGCTACACCTTC
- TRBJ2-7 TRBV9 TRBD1 CASSVDGTVSYEQYF TGTGCCAGCAGCGTAGACGGGACAGTCTCCTACGAGCAGTACTTC
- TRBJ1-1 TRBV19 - CASSRGTGLSMNTEAFF TGTGCCAGTAGTAGAGGCACAGGGTTATCGATGAACACTGAAGCTTTCTTT
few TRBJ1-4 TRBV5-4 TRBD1 CASSPGQKDEKLFF TGTGCCAGCAGCCCGGGACAGAAGGATGAAAAACTGTTTTTT
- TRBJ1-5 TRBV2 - CASGGDGNQPQHF TGTGCCAGCGGAGGGGATGGCAATCAGCCCCAGCATTTT
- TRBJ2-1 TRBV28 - CASSPRGSRYNEQFF TGTGCCAGCAGTCCCCGGGGGTCCAGGTACAATGAGCAGTTCTTC
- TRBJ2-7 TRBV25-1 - CASSDTGSLSYEQYF TGTGCCAGCAGTGACACAGGGTCTCTCTCCTACGAGCAGTACTTC
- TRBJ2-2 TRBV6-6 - CASWEERDVGELFF TGTGCCAGCTGGGAAGAAAGGGATGTCGGGGAGCTGTTTTTT
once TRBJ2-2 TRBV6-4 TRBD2 CASMASGGLNTGELFF TGTGCCAGCATGGCTAGCGGGGGTCTGAACACCGGGGAGCTGTTTTTT
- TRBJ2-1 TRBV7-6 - CASSAQTSLNEQFF TGTGCCAGCAGCGCCCAGACTAGTCTCAATGAGCAGTTCTTC
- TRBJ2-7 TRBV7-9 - CASSLGLASYEQYF TGTGCCAGCAGCTTGGGACTCGCTTCCTACGAGCAGTACTTC
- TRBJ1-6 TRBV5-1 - CASSLDGLSDSPLHF TGCGCCAGCAGCTTGGATGGTCTGTCCGATTCACCCCTCCACTTT
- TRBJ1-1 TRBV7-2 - CASSLGGLVSEAFF TGTGCCAGCAGCTTAGGTGGCTTGGTATCTGAAGCTTTCTTT
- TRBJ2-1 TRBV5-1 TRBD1 CASSNYRGGYNEQFF TGCGCCAGCAGCAATTACAGGGGTGGGTACAATGAGCAGTTCTTC
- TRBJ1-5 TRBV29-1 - CSVGGGGNQPQHF TGCAGCGTTGGAGGGGGAGGGAATCAGCCCCAGCATTTT
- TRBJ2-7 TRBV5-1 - CASSLRTGVDFQEQYF TGCGCCAGCAGCTTGCGGACCGGGGTGGACTTTCAAGAGCAGTACTTC
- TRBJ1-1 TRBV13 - CASSWRRTEAFF TGTGCCAGCTCCTGGAGGAGGACTGAAGCTTTCTTT
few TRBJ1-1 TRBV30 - CAWSWRNTEAFF TGTGCCTGGAGCTGGAGGAACACTGAAGCTTTCTTT
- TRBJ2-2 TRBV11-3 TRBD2 CASRAGGVTGELFF TGTGCCAGCAGAGCGGGAGGAGTAACCGGGGAGCTGTTTTTT
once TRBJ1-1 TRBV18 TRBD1 CASSPGQGNTEAFF TGTGCCAGCTCACCAGGACAGGGCAACACTGAAGCTTTCTTT
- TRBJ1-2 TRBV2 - CASSRDLYGYTF TGTGCCAGCAGCAGGGACCTGTACGGCTACACCTTC
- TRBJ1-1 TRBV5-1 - CASSLATANTEAFF TGCGCCAGCAGCTTGGCCACAGCGAACACTGAAGCTTTCTTT
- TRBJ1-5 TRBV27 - CASRRHYDSDQPQHF TGTGCCAGCAGGCGACATTATGACAGTGATCAGCCCCAGCATTTT
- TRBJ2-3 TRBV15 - CATSNTGPTDTQYF TGTGCCACCAGCAATACCGGGCCCACAGATACGCAGTATTTT
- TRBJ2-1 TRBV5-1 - CASSPGGGLYNEQFF TGCGCCAGCAGCCCTGGTGGGGGGCTCTACAATGAGCAGTTCTTC
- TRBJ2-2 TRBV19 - CASSTPLVRNTGELFF TGTGCCAGTAGTACCCCACTAGTGCGGAACACCGGGGAGCTGTTTTTT
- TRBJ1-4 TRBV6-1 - CASREGTSKLFF TGTGCCAGCAGGGAGGGGACCTCAAAACTGTTTTTT
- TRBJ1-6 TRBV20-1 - CSALGLHF TGCAGTGCTCTCGGCCTCCACTTT
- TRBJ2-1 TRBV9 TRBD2 CASSVGGGGPVLNEQFF TGTGCCAGCAGCGTAGGCGGGGGGGGCCCAGTTTTGAATGAGCAGTTCTTC
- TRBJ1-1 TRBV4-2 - CASSREQYTEAFF TGTGCCAGCAGCCGGGAACAGTACACTGAAGCTTTCTTT